This TCR beta chain was identified during a study of blood T cell repertoires in COVID-19. Study context: COVID-19 samples collected from the United States, Italy and Spain covered acute and convalescent phases. Sources were T cells, B-cell-depleted T cells, or PBMCs; the material itself was cDNA or gDNA.

This clone was recorded only once. The V gene's germline CDR1 is KGHDR and CDR2 SFDVKD. This CDR3 has 12 residues. V shed 9 bases, J shed 14 bases, and the junction held 11 bases outside the gene matches. Authors' analysis steps: How many nucleated cells were present was estimated from reference gene primer amplification. The table came from immunoSEQ multiplex PCR; TCRdb's copy has only in-frame clones and leaves some out. D and trimming come from the DNA, and the V and J calls and clone size come from that table. The sample lists 130,000 to 150,000 clones, about 84% seen once, with 10% to 15% in the top ten.

The clonotype was recovered from a man aged 60 to 75 with active or convalescent COVID-19. V usage is TRBV24-1 and J usage is TRBJ2-1, with 8 bases lining up with TRBD1. The material sequenced was peripheral blood. This chain's CDR3 is CATSIRQGREFF. The CDR3 DNA follows: TGTGCCACCTCAATCCGACAGGGGCGGGAGTTCTTC.